The T cell receptor beta chain described here comes from a study of blood T cell repertoires in COVID-19. Study background: Spain, Italy and the United States supplied samples that represented acute and convalescent COVID-19. The cDNA or gDNA used as material had been derived from T cells, B-cell-depleted T cells, or PBMCs.

The ends were cut back, 5 bases at V and 2 bases at J, with 15 bases in the middle. The CDR3 extends over 15 amino acids. Germline V gene lookup returns CDR1 SNHLY and CDR2 FYNNEI. As processed by the authors: For nucleated cells, counts were estimated from reference gene primer amplification. This table comes from immunoSEQ multiplex PCR, and its TCRdb copy is limited to in-frame clones, with some not included. The DNA gave D and trimming, while V, J and clone size come from that table. Seen here are some 130,000 clones, approximately 88% observed once, and the top ten hold 10%. The V and J genes are TRBV2 and TRBJ2-5; TRBD1 might be the D (5 bases). This sequence was found in a man aged 50-59 years with acute or convalescent COVID-19. The sample taken for sequencing was peripheral blood. The CDR3 loop is CASSIGRVWQETQYF. The CDR3 bases are TGTGCCAGCAGTATCGGCAGGGTATGGCAAGAGACCCAGTACTTC.